The 19 T cell receptor beta chains listed next were all sequenced from one sample in a study of PD-L1 blockade in urothelial cancer. Profiled with immunoSEQ multiplex PCR; TCRdb holds only in-frame clones, not every one. The sample holds roughly 2,500 clones; 33% are singletons and the top ten take approximately 5%. The sample consisted of tumor tissue, taken before atezolizumab (anti-PD-L1) treatment. Receptors originate from a man in his 70s with urothelial cancer.

This clone was counted only a few times. The chain joins TRBV23-1 to TRBJ2-3; 7 nucleotides match TRBD1. TRBV23-1 carries the ORF label, with uncertain function. The V segment lost 4 bases and the J segment 2 bases; nucleotides outside the gene matches: 6. The CDR3 contains 15 residues. CDR3 in DNA: TGCGCCAGCAGTCCCAGAGGGGGCCTCACAGATACGCAGTATTTT. Protein: CASSPRGGLTDTQYF.

The rearrangement links TRBV10-2 to TRBJ2-5; 8 bases map to TRBD1. The junction had 16 bases not matched to a gene; V was cut back by 7 bases and J by 6 bases. CDR3 length equals 16 residues. Germline CDR1 and CDR2: WSHSY and SAAADI. CDR3 loop: CASKSIERQGTKTQYF. CDR3 DNA: TGCGCCAGCAAAAGTATAGAGAGACAGGGGACAAAGACCCAGTACTTC.

J is TRBJ1-1 and V is TRBV6-9, with D perhaps matching TRBD1 (6 bases). The CDR3 totals 12 residues. Trimming removed 6 bases from V and 5 bases from J, with 10 bases in between. Germline V lookup: CDR1 MNHGY, CDR2 SVAAGI. The CDR3 DNA follows: TGTGCCAGCAGAAGAGGGGGGACTGAAGCTTTCTTT. It specifies CASRRGGTEAFF.

This clone counts as medium-sized (0.01 to 0.1%). V usage is TRBV11-3 and J usage is TRBJ1-4; no definite D call. Germline CDR1 is SGHNT and CDR2 is YENEEA. Trimming left V 5 bases short and J 5 bases short, with 15 bases between. CDR3 length: 15 amino acids. The CDR3 loop is CASSQAAGQNEKLFF. The CDR3 DNA follows: TGTGCCAGCAGCCAAGCGGCTGGGCAGAATGAAAAACTGTTTTTT.

The rearrangement joins TRBV11-3 to TRBJ1-5; D gene unclear. The ends were cut back, 4 bases at V and 6 bases at J, with 13 bases in the middle. Germline loops: CDR1 SGHNT, CDR2 YENEEA. This CDR3 region has 14 residues. CDR3 loop: CASSSSNGIQPQHF. Written as DNA, the CDR3 is TGTGCCAGCAGCTCCTCCAATGGGATTCAGCCCCAGCATTTT.

The chain combines TRBV19 with TRBJ1-1; D not certain. Trimming cost V 7 bases and J 3 bases, with 12 bases left between them. Germline assignment: CDR1 LNHDA and CDR2 SQIVND (reference sequence). CDR3 length: 13 amino acids. In DNA, the CDR3 is TGTGCCAGTAAAAAGAACGGGTACACTGAAGCTTTCTTT. Translating gives CASKKNGYTEAFF.

This chain joins TRBV19 and TRBJ1-3; a possible D gene is TRBD1 (6 bases). The germline CDR1 and CDR2 sequences are LNHDA and SQIVND (reference sequence). There are 13 residues in the CDR3. The V end lost 6 bases, the J end lost 2 bases, and 8 bases lay between the germline ends. The CDR3 sequence is CASRAGAGNTIYF. CDR3 nucleotide sequence: TGTGCCAGTAGGGCAGGGGCTGGAAACACCATATATTTT.

V usage is TRBV12-5 and J usage is TRBJ1-5; 9 nucleotides align to TRBD1. The J segment lost 2 bases and the V segment lost 8 bases, leaving 4 bases of the junction unmatched. From germline, CDR1 is LGHNT and CDR2 FRNRAP. The CDR3 extends over 14 amino acids. The CDR3 DNA is TGTGCTAGTACGACAGGGGGTGGCAATCAGCCCCAGCATTTT. Protein product: CASTTGGGNQPQHF.

This clone was counted between two and nine times. The chain joins TRBV28 to TRBJ1-6, with TRBD1 matching 9 bases. Unmatched junction bases numbered 11, after V lost 4 bases and J lost 10 bases. The CDR3 spans 16 residues. The germline gives CDR1 MDHEN, CDR2 SYDVKM. CDR3 nucleotides: TGTGCCAGCAGTTCCACTCTCGGACAGGGGTTCTCACCCCTCCACTTT. Protein sequence: CASSSTLGQGFSPLHF.

This clone occurred a few times. This chain connects TRBV15 to TRBJ2-2; TRBD1 matches at 8 bases. The CDR3 consists of 17 residues. Germline CDR1 LNHNV, CDR2 YYDKDF (reference sequence). The trim removed 0 bases at V and 4 bases at J, leaving 7 bases unmatched. This CDR3 reads CATSRDRLDRATGELFF. The DNA for the CDR3 is TGTGCCACCAGCAGAGATCGTTTGGACAGGGCCACCGGGGAGCTGTTTTTT. Full variable domain (outside the CDR3, taken from reference TRBV15 and TRBJ2-2): DAMVIQNPRYQVTQFGKPVTLSCSQTLNHNVMYWYQQKSSQAPKLLFHYYDKDFNNEADTPDNFQSRRPNTSFCFLDIRSPGLGDTAMYLCATSRDRLDRATGELFFGEGSRLTVL.

The chain joins TRBV29-1 to TRBJ2-1; tentatively, D is TRBD2 (5 bases). From germline, CDR1 is SQVTM and CDR2 ANQGSEA. The V and J ends lost 0 bases and 14 bases respectively, with 17 bases between them. The CDR3 spans 13 residues. CDR3 region: CSVEDGIRDKKFF. In nucleotides, the CDR3 is TGCAGCGTTGAAGATGGGATCCGGGATAAGAAGTTCTTC.

Only a few counts were recorded for this clone. This chain uses TRBV11-3 with TRBJ1-3, with D uncertain. The CDR3 is made up of 14 amino acids. V lost 5 bases and J lost 0, with 8 bases in between. Germline values: CDR1 SGHNT, CDR2 YENEEA. The CDR3 bases are TGTGCCAGCAGCCCAAGCACCTCTGGAAACACCATATATTTT. Protein: CASSPSTSGNTIYF. The full variable domain, completed using reference TRBV11-3 and TRBJ1-3, is EAGVVQSPRYKIIEKKQPVAFWCNPISGHNTLYWYLQNLGQGPELLIRYENEEAVDDSQLPKDRFSAERLKGVDSTLKIQPAELGDSAVYLCASSPSTSGNTIYFGEGSWLTVV.

This clone is medium-sized in the sample. V is TRBV11-3 and J is TRBJ1-4; a possible D gene is TRBD1 (5 bases). Germline V lookup: CDR1 SGHNT, CDR2 YENEEA. Trimming pared 3 bases from V and 0 bases from J, leaving 8 bases between. The CDR3 length is 15 residues. CDR3 bases: TGTGCCAGCAGCTTCGAAGGGGCAACTAATGAAAAACTGTTTTTT. The encoded protein is CASSFEGATNEKLFF.

In its sample, this clone ranks as medium-sized (0.01 to 0.1%). The V gene is TRBV6-8, the J gene TRBJ1-1; D is uncertain. The ends were cut back, 11 bases at V and 4 bases at J, with 17 bases in the middle. From germline, CDR1 is MNHGY and CDR2 SAAAGT. This CDR3 comprises 13 residues. The CDR3 DNA sequence: TGTGCCGGTTCAGAGGTGTTGGGCACTGAAGCTTTCTTT. It is translated as CAGSEVLGTEAFF.

This clone is categorized as medium-sized (0.01 to 0.1%). The chain joins TRBV6-8 to TRBJ2-6; D could derive from TRBD1 or TRBD2 (5 bases each). Germline CDR1 reads MNHGY; CDR2 reads SAAAGT. This CDR3 comprises 19 residues. The ends were cut back, 6 bases at V and 4 bases at J, with 25 bases in the middle. The CDR3 region has the DNA TGTGCCAGCAGGCCGGAGGCGGCCAGGGTCCTTCCGGGGGCCAACGTCCTGACTTTC. Its protein product is CASRPEAARVLPGANVLTF.

The chain has TRBV18 and TRBJ2-1, with D possibly being TRBD1 or TRBD2 (6 bases each). The CDR3 totals 14 residues. CDR1 is KGHSH, CDR2 LQKENI, per germline. V lost 6 bases and J 5 bases, leaving 14 bases between the germline ends. The CDR3 loop is CASSPGGGNNEQFF. CDR3 coding DNA: TGTGCCAGCTCCCCCGGGGGCGGCAACAATGAGCAGTTCTTC.

This clone appeared a few times. The chain combines TRBV7-6 with TRBJ2-3; 15 bases are a match to TRBD2. CDR3 size: 16 residues. V was pared by 5 bases and J by 4 bases, with 4 bases of the junction left unmatched. CDR1 and CDR2 (germline): SGHVS, FNYEAQ. CDR3 loop: CASSQGLAGGADTQYF. The CDR3 DNA reads as TGTGCCAGCAGCCAGGGACTAGCGGGGGGAGCAGATACGCAGTATTTT.

V gene TRBV1 combines with J gene TRBJ2-3; TRBD2, the table's D call, lacks a check against the DNA. TRBV1 is termed a pseudogene. The CDR3 has 14 amino acids. CDR3 sequence reads: CASSQDPGTDTQYF. CDR3 sequence (DNA): TGCGCCAGCAGCCAAGATCCGGGCACAGATACGCAGTATTTT.

This chain links TRBV19 with TRBJ2-1; no firm D call. This CDR3 contains 14 residues. Germline CDR1 and CDR2: LNHDA and SQIVND (reference sequence). V gave up 9 bases and J gave up 6 bases, with 18 bases separating them. This CDR3 reads CASSRGRAFNEQFF. As DNA, the CDR3 is TGTGCCAGCTCTCGTGGCAGAGCATTCAATGAGCAGTTCTTC.